This passage covers 8 T cell receptor beta chains from one sample sequenced in a study of CD8 T cells in Susac syndrome. RNA amounts of roughly 0.45 to 1 ug underwent reverse transcription with random hexamers. In TCRdb, the immunoSEQ multiplex PCR reads were re-called with MiXCR into one record per CDR3 protein. The repertoire holds 100,000 to 150,000 distinct CDR3 sequences, with 94% as singletons. Sequencing was performed on CD4+ T cells from PBMCs. These receptor sequences come from a human donor with multiple sclerosis.

This chain uses TRBV7-9 with TRBJ1-1, with 7 bases fitting TRBD1. V lost 5 bases to trimming and J lost 4 bases; unmatched junction nucleotides: 7. The CDR3 is 14 amino acids. The V gene's germline CDR1 is SEHNR and CDR2 FQNEAQ (reference sequence). CDR3 loop: CASSRQGESTEAFF. The CDR3 nucleotides read TGTGCCAGCAGCCGACAGGGAGAGAGCACTGAAGCTTTCTTT.

The chain recombines TRBV4-1 with TRBJ2-7, with a tentative D call TRBD1 (7 bases). There are 16 residues in the CDR3. Trimming cost V 2 bases and J 3 bases, with 17 bases left between them. Germline CDR1 is MGHRA and CDR2 is YSYEKL. CDR3: CASSQPAGGLFYEQYF. CDR3 in DNA: TGCGCCAGCAGCCAACCGGCAGGGGGACTGTTCTACGAGCAGTACTTC.

In its sample, this clonotype was seen a few times. The genes are TRBV7-2 and TRBJ2-7; D is undetermined. V was cut by 5 bases and J by 3 bases, with 11 bases left in between. CDR3 length: 13 amino acids. CDR1 is SGHTA, CDR2 FQGNSA, per germline. CDR3 loop: CASSPYMNYEQYF. CDR3 DNA sequence: TGTGCCAGCAGCCCTTACATGAACTACGAGCAGTACTTC.

This rearrangement joins TRBV6-1 to TRBJ1-2, with 7 bases matching TRBD1. This CDR3 is built from 14 residues. With 7 bases clipped from V and 4 bases from J, the junction kept 9 bases outside the gene matches. The germline V gene encodes CDR1 MNHNS and CDR2 SASEGT. The CDR3 bases are TGTGCCAGCACCGTGACAGGGACCAGCTATGGCTACACCTTC. Protein sequence: CASTVTGTSYGYTF.

V and J are TRBV5-1 and TRBJ1-1, with no clear D. V dropped 0 bases and J dropped 4 bases, with 16 bases sitting between them. Germline V lookup: CDR1 SGHRS, CDR2 YFSETQ. The CDR3 totals 16 residues. The CDR3 region is CASSLAGGPEGTEAFF. In DNA form, the CDR3 reads TGCGCCAGCAGCTTGGCCGGCGGGCCCGAGGGCACTGAAGCTTTCTTT.

This chain links TRBV6-2 or TRBV6-3 with TRBJ2-1, with TRBD2 matching over 7 bases. The CDR3 extends over 15 amino acids. J lost 5 bases, V lost 6 bases, and 10 bases had no gene match. The germline V gene has CDR1 MNHEY and CDR2 SVGEGT. The CDR3 coding sequence is TGTGCCAGCAGAGACCCAGCGGGACCTAACAATGAGCAGTTCTTC. Protein sequence: CASRDPAGPNNEQFF.

This rearrangement joins TRBV18 to TRBJ2-7; tentative D call: TRBD1 (5 bases). The CDR3 spans 12 residues. The V end lost 3 bases, the J end lost 5 bases, and 8 bases lay between the germline ends. Germline loops: CDR1 KGHSH, CDR2 LQKENI. CDR3 DNA: TGTGCCAGCTCACCGACAGCGAACGAGCAGTACTTC. It codes for CASSPTANEQYF.

In this sample, this clonotype turned up once. The chain uses TRBV6-2 or TRBV6-3 and TRBJ2-2; either TRBD1 or TRBD2 may fit D (5 bases each). The germline V and J ends were trimmed by 0 bases and 5 bases, with 10 bases remaining between them. This CDR3 has 15 amino acids. Germline values: CDR1 MNHEY, CDR2 SVGEGT. As DNA, the CDR3 is TGTGCCAGCAGTTACTCGAGGGGAGCTACCGGGGAGCTGTTTTTT. This sequence encodes CASSYSRGATGELFF.